The rows below give T cell receptor beta chains drawn from one sample of a study of T cells after yellow fever vaccination. From the 5' RACE reads, TCRdb called clonotypes with MiXCR, one entry per CDR3 protein. The repertoire includes a few hundred thousand distinct CDR3 sequences, over 4% of them detected once, and around 24% sits in the top ten. The sample was PBMCs, taken 5 days after the yellow fever booster vaccination. The receptors originated from a man aged 18 to 29 who received the YFV17D yellow fever vaccine. CDR3s include the opening cysteine and the closing phenylalanine or tryptophan. The D gene is left open where the match is weak. Clone size, where shown, is once, few, many, or a class for clones that have expanded.

clone_size	d_call	v_call	j_call	cdr3_aa	cdr3_nt
-	TRBD1	TRBV6-2/TRBV6-3	TRBJ1-1	CASSYSIGTAPTEAFF	TGTGCCAGCAGTTACTCGATTGGGACAGCCCCGACTGAAGCTTTCTTT
few	-	TRBV9	TRBJ2-7	CASSVLGNDYEQYF	TGTGCCAGCAGCGTATTAGGGAACGACTACGAGCAGTACTTC
few	-	TRBV4-3	TRBJ2-1	CASSQSAEANYNEQFF	TGCGCCAGCAGCCAATCGGCGGAGGCTAACTACAATGAGCAGTTCTTC
few	TRBD2	TRBV5-1	TRBJ2-3	CASSKLAGGNTDTQYF	TGCGCCAGCAGCAAACTAGCGGGGGGAAACACAGATACGCAGTATTTT
few	-	TRBV5-5	TRBJ2-1	CASSFRGTINNEQFF	TGTGCCAGCAGCTTTCGAGGGACAATTAACAATGAGCAGTTCTTC
-	TRBD1	TRBV11-3	TRBJ2-3	CASSLDHDRARTQYF	TGTGCCAGCAGCTTAGATCATGACAGGGCGAGGACGCAGTATTTT
-	-	TRBV2	TRBJ2-3	CASSAQGPDTQYF	TGTGCCAGCAGTGCACAGGGTCCAGATACGCAGTATTTT
-	-	TRBV19	TRBJ2-1	CASSETITRLEQFF	TGTGCCAGTAGTGAAACAATTACTAGATTAGAGCAGTTCTTC
-	TRBD1	TRBV27	TRBJ1-1	CASSTSTGGYTEAFF	TGTGCCAGCAGTACGTCTACAGGGGGCTACACTGAAGCTTTCTTT
many	-	TRBV29-1	TRBJ1-1	CSVRSGAFF	TGCAGCGTTCGAAGCGGAGCTTTCTTT
few	-	TRBV20-1	TRBJ1-4	CSARGGGTNEKLFF	TGCAGTGCACGAGGGGGGGGAACTAATGAAAAACTGTTTTTT
many	TRBD1	TRBV5-1	TRBJ2-5	CASSSQGTQETQYF	TGCGCCAGCAGCTCACAGGGGACCCAAGAGACCCAGTACTTC
-	TRBD2	TRBV5-5	TRBJ2-1	CASSLAASGGAGEQFF	TGTGCCAGCAGCTTGGCCGCAAGCGGGGGGGCCGGCGAGCAGTTCTTC
-	TRBD1	TRBV12-3/TRBV12-4	TRBJ1-3	CASQPGQGTRSGNTIYF	TGTGCCAGCCAACCCGGACAGGGGACTCGCTCTGGAAACACCATATATTTT
many	-	TRBV5-1	TRBJ1-2	CASSDQGGVGYTF	TGCGCCAGCAGCGATCAGGGAGGGGTTGGCTACACCTTC
few	-	TRBV7-9	TRBJ1-5	CASSSGALPQHF	TGTGCCAGCAGCTCGGGGGCTCTGCCCCAGCATTTT
few	-	TRBV12-3/TRBV12-4	TRBJ1-6	CASSITEDSPLHF	TGTGCCAGCAGTATAACGGAGGATTCACCCCTCCACTTT
-	TRBD2	TRBV9	TRBJ2-3	CASSGSGGTDTQYF	TGTGCCAGCAGCGGGAGCGGGGGGACAGATACGCAGTATTTT
few	-	TRBV6-5	TRBJ1-1	CASSSQTRGGDTEAFF	TGTGCCAGCAGTTCCCAGACAAGGGGTGGGGACACTGAAGCTTTCTTT
many	-	TRBV4-3	TRBJ1-1	CASSQAGARGTEAFF	TGCGCCAGCAGCCAAGCCGGGGCCCGAGGCACTGAAGCTTTCTTT